This T cell receptor beta chain was obtained from a study of CD8+CD57+ T cells in acquired aplastic anemia. Patients chosen for sequencing had CD8+CD57+ cells that had expanded, as shown by flow cytometry. A few counts support this clonotype. Profiling that covered TCR beta VDJ and CDR3 relied on genomic DNA as its template. TCRdb re-analysed the reads in MiXCR, keeping a single row per CDR3 protein. Of some 150,000 distinct CDR3 sequences listed, 60% to 80% are singletons. Input material: sorted CD4+, CD8+, or CD8+CD57+ T cells (not recorded which) from PBMCs. The TCR sequence derives from a human donor with aplastic anemia.

In nucleotides, the CDR3 is TGTGCCAGCAGTGAGGACGGTGATAGCAATCAGCCCCAGCATTTT. Translation gives CASSEDGDSNQPQHF. The V call is TRBV6-4, the J call TRBJ1-5; no clear D gene. The V gene's germline CDR1 is MRHNA and CDR2 SNTAGT. The length of the CDR3 is 15 residues. Trimming stripped 3 bases from V and 0 bases from J, with 9 bases between.